The clone carrying this TCR beta chain came up a few times. Its target is unknown. Incorporated into the TCR beta cDNA libraries were unique molecular identifiers, which served to reduce PCR and sequencing biases. There were about 1 to 10 million T cells, and 480,000 or so cDNA molecules came from them. MiXCR was run by TCRdb on the PCR reads, yielding one entry per CDR3 protein. The sample holds more than 450,000 distinct CDR3 sequences, roughly 34% seen once. The entry originates in a study of post-analysis software for immune sequencing data. Findings of the study overall: Patients showed TRBV5-6, TRBV5-1 and TRBV20-1 among roughly 5 TRBV segments more frequent than in controls.

Trimming left V 0 bases short and J 4 bases short, with 18 bases between. Per the germline V gene, CDR1 is MRHNA and CDR2 is SNTAGT. CDR3 length: 17 amino acids. V is TRBV6-4 and J is TRBJ1-2; D not resolved. Source material: blood. This TCR derives from a girl between 2 and 17 years old with multiple sclerosis. CDR3 amino acids: CASSDSRRLSGLYGYTF. The DNA for the CDR3 is TGTGCCAGCAGTGACTCGAGAAGACTGTCAGGCCTCTATGGCTACACCTTC.